The rows below give T cell receptor beta chains drawn from one sample of a study of cytomegalovirus exposure and HLA in healthy donors. Data came from immunoSEQ multiplex PCR; TCRdb stores just in-frame clones and leaves some out. The data contain around 140,000 clones, 75% to 90% of them seen just once; the ten biggest clones take up 2.9%. The sequenced sample was PBMCs. The receptors derive from a woman in her 30s in good health and CMV-seronegative. Each CDR3 is given with its conserved first and last residue. Each record gives: D gene, clone size, V gene, J gene, CDR3 DNA, CDR3 protein. D genes are given only for firm matches. For some rows the clone size is stated as once, few or many, or as a class when expanded; others skip it.

d_call: TRBD1
clone_size: .
v_call: TRBV7-8
j_call: TRBJ1-5
cdr3_nt: TGTGCCAGCAGCTTGAAGGGCCGGCAGGGGGCATACCCCCAGCCCCAGCATTTT
cdr3_aa: CASSLKGRQGAYPQPQHF

d_call: .
clone_size: .
v_call: TRBV7-9
j_call: TRBJ2-5
cdr3_nt: TGTGCCAGCAGCTTACTAGGTCTAGGGGTCCAAGAGACCCAGTACTTC
cdr3_aa: CASSLLGLGVQETQYF

d_call: TRBD1
clone_size: .
v_call: TRBV18
j_call: TRBJ2-7
cdr3_nt: TGTGCCAGCTCATCTCGGACAGGGGGCTACGAGCAGTACTTC
cdr3_aa: CASSSRTGGYEQYF

d_call: TRBD2
clone_size: .
v_call: TRBV9
j_call: TRBJ2-2
cdr3_nt: TGTGCCAGCAGCGTAGCTCTAGCGGGGGGGCCATTGGGCACCGGGGAGCTGTTTTTT
cdr3_aa: CASSVALAGGPLGTGELFF

d_call: .
clone_size: once
v_call: TRBV19
j_call: TRBJ1-2
cdr3_nt: TGTGCCAGTAGTATAGCGCCCGGGTATGGCTACACCTTC
cdr3_aa: CASSIAPGYGYTF

d_call: .
clone_size: .
v_call: TRBV6-5
j_call: TRBJ1-3
cdr3_nt: TGTGCCAGCAGTTACTCGAGCGGTGCAAACACCATATATTTT
cdr3_aa: CASSYSSGANTIYF

d_call: TRBD1
clone_size: .
v_call: TRBV11-1
j_call: TRBJ2-3
cdr3_nt: TGTGCCAGCAGCTCCCGGGACAGGGATATAGCAGATACGCAGTATTTT
cdr3_aa: CASSSRDRDIADTQYF

d_call: .
clone_size: .
v_call: TRBV30
j_call: TRBJ1-2
cdr3_nt: TGTGCCTGGACTCTGAGTGCCACTATGCGCTACACCTTC
cdr3_aa: CAWTLSATMRYTF

d_call: TRBD2
clone_size: .
v_call: TRBV29-1
j_call: TRBJ2-5
cdr3_nt: TGCAGCGTTGAGGGGAGTGCAGTGGCGGGGGGGCTTTTAGAGACCCAGTACTTC
cdr3_aa: CSVEGSAVAGGLLETQYF

d_call: .
clone_size: .
v_call: TRBV4-1
j_call: TRBJ1-2
cdr3_nt: TGCGCCAGCAGCCCCGCGGGCGGGGACTATGGCTACACCTTC
cdr3_aa: CASSPAGGDYGYTF

d_call: TRBD1
clone_size: few
v_call: TRBV7-6
j_call: TRBJ1-2
cdr3_nt: TGTGCCAGCAACCAGGACAGGGACTCCTATGGCTACACCTTC
cdr3_aa: CASNQDRDSYGYTF

d_call: TRBD1
clone_size: .
v_call: TRBV5-1
j_call: TRBJ2-3
cdr3_nt: TGCGCCAGCAGCTCAGCCCGATTCGGACAGGGAGATACGCAGTATTTT
cdr3_aa: CASSSARFGQGDTQYF

d_call: TRBD1
clone_size: .
v_call: TRBV5-5
j_call: TRBJ1-5
cdr3_nt: TGTGCCAGCAGCACCGGACAGGGGAGCAATCAGCCCCAGCATTTT
cdr3_aa: CASSTGQGSNQPQHF

d_call: .
clone_size: .
v_call: TRBV5-5
j_call: TRBJ1-2
cdr3_nt: TGTGCCAGCAGCTTGTGGAAGGGAGGAGGCTACACCTTC
cdr3_aa: CASSLWKGGGYTF

d_call: TRBD1
clone_size: few
v_call: TRBV30
j_call: TRBJ1-1
cdr3_nt: TGTGCCTGGAGGAGACAGGGCGAGACTGAAGCTTTCTTT
cdr3_aa: CAWRRQGETEAFF

d_call: TRBD1
clone_size: .
v_call: TRBV18
j_call: TRBJ1-2
cdr3_nt: TGTGCCAGCTCACCAGTCGCAGGGGGCTATGGCTACACCTTC
cdr3_aa: CASSPVAGGYGYTF

d_call: TRBD1
clone_size: .
v_call: TRBV29-1
j_call: TRBJ2-2
cdr3_nt: TGCAGCGTAGAACAGGGGTCCAGCACCGGGGAGCTGTTTTTT
cdr3_aa: CSVEQGSSTGELFF

d_call: TRBD1
clone_size: few
v_call: TRBV19
j_call: TRBJ1-5
cdr3_nt: TGTGCCAGTAGTATAGCACCAGGGGGCGCCGGTCAGCCCCAGCATTTT
cdr3_aa: CASSIAPGGAGQPQHF

d_call: .
clone_size: .
v_call: TRBV12-5
j_call: TRBJ2-7
cdr3_nt: TGTGCTAGTGCCAAAGGACAGCTCTACGAGCAGTACTTC
cdr3_aa: CASAKGQLYEQYF

d_call: .
clone_size: .
v_call: TRBV7-2
j_call: TRBJ1-1
cdr3_nt: TGTGCCAGCAGCCCAAGGAGGGCGAACACTGAAGCTTTCTTT
cdr3_aa: CASSPRRANTEAFF

d_call: TRBD1
clone_size: .
v_call: TRBV30
j_call: TRBJ1-3
cdr3_nt: TGTGCCACGGGGGTAGGGGGCGCTGGGAACACCACATATTTT
cdr3_aa: CATGVGGAGNTTYF

d_call: .
clone_size: once
v_call: TRBV9
j_call: TRBJ2-5
cdr3_nt: TGTGCCAGCAGCGTAGTACGGGATGGAGAGACCCAGTACTTC
cdr3_aa: CASSVVRDGETQYF

d_call: .
clone_size: .
v_call: TRBV27
j_call: TRBJ1-4
cdr3_nt: TGTGCCAGCAATCCACTGGAGCGGGGTCCCCCCCGGCCTAATGAAAAACTGTTTTTT
cdr3_aa: CASNPLERGPPRPNEKLFF

d_call: .
clone_size: .
v_call: TRBV28
j_call: TRBJ2-7
cdr3_nt: TGTGCCAGCAGTTTATTCCCCAGGGGTCGCCACGAGCAGTACTTC
cdr3_aa: CASSLFPRGRHEQYF

d_call: .
clone_size: .
v_call: TRBV18
j_call: TRBJ1-1
cdr3_nt: TGTGCCAGCTCATCACAGTCGGACAGAGGGAACACTGAAGCTTTCTTT
cdr3_aa: CASSSQSDRGNTEAFF

d_call: .
clone_size: .
v_call: TRBV5-4
j_call: TRBJ2-1
cdr3_nt: TGTGCCAGCAGCTTACAGGGTCGAGATGAGCAGTTCTTC
cdr3_aa: CASSLQGRDEQFF

d_call: .
clone_size: .
v_call: TRBV5-1
j_call: TRBJ2-5
cdr3_nt: TGCGCCAGCAGCTCAGGGACTTCGGCGGGCCAAGAGACCCAGTACTTC
cdr3_aa: CASSSGTSAGQETQYF

d_call: TRBD1
clone_size: .
v_call: TRBV30
j_call: TRBJ1-6
cdr3_nt: TGTGCCTGGAGTGCAGACAGGGACGATTCACCCCTCCACTTT
cdr3_aa: CAWSADRDDSPLHF

d_call: .
clone_size: .
v_call: TRBV25-1
j_call: TRBJ2-7
cdr3_nt: TGTGCCAGCAGTGAATTCGGGGCCTACGAGCAGTACTTC
cdr3_aa: CASSEFGAYEQYF

d_call: .
clone_size: few
v_call: TRBV4-1
j_call: TRBJ1-1
cdr3_nt: TGCGCCAGCAGCCAAGCCAGACAGGCGGTAAACACTGAAGCTTTCTTT
cdr3_aa: CASSQARQAVNTEAFF

d_call: .
clone_size: .
v_call: TRBV9
j_call: TRBJ2-3
cdr3_nt: TGTGCCAGCAGCGTAGCAGGGCGGCGCACAGATACGCAGTATTTT
cdr3_aa: CASSVAGRRTDTQYF